This T cell receptor beta chain is from a study of control samples from healthy donors and cancer patients. The CDR3 sequence is 18 residues long. The germline gives CDR1 SGDLS, CDR2 YYNGEE. Trimming took 7 bases from V and 2 from J, leaving 25 bases between them. Method: immunoSEQ multiplex PCR; TCRdb's copy keeps in-frame clones and lacks some. This table holds about 130,000 clones, about nine tenths found once. The chain combines TRBV9 with TRBJ2-1, with a tentative D call TRBD2 (6 bases). This sequence originates from a man in his late teens or twenties in good health. Sequencing was done on a sample of blood. The CDR3 spells CASRGAGPRQLPYNEQFF. CDR3 nucleotide sequence: TGTGCCAGCCGCGGGGCGGGTCCTAGGCAGCTCCCCTACAATGAGCAGTTCTTC. The full variable domain, in which reference TRBV9 and TRBJ2-1 provide the parts outside the CDR3, is DSGVTQTPKHLITATGQRVTLRCSPRSGDLSVYWYQQSLDQGLQFLIQYYNGEERAKGNILERFSAQQFPDLHSELNLSSLELGDSALYFCASRGAGPRQLPYNEQFFGPGTRLTVL.